The source of this T cell receptor (beta chain) is a study of blood T cell repertoires in COVID-19. About the research overall: Samples taken during acute and convalescent COVID-19 were collected in the United States, Italy and Spain.

The ends were cut back, 10 bases at V and 1 base at J, with 13 bases in the middle. Germline V gene lookup returns CDR1 MNHNY and CDR2 SVGAGI (reference sequence). The CDR3 loop spans 13 amino acids. As originally analysed: Nucleated cell counts were estimated from reference gene primer amplification. Method: immunoSEQ multiplex PCR; TCRdb's copy keeps in-frame clones and lacks some. V and J calls and clone size are given by that table; D and trimming were obtained from the DNA. The data contain 30,000 to 40,000 clones, about 90% of them seen just once; the ten biggest clones take up around 2%. The sample was peripheral blood. The sequence came from a man aged 50 to 59 with active or convalescent COVID-19. The chain recombines TRBV6-6 with TRBJ1-1, with D possibly matching TRBD1 (5 bases). CDR3 loop: CATKDRPNTEAFF. The CDR3 DNA sequence: TGTGCCACCAAAGACAGACCGAACACTGAAGCTTTCTTT.